Below, 3 T cell receptor beta chains from the same sample are listed, as sequenced in a study of post-analysis software for immune sequencing data. The TCR beta cDNA libraries contained unique molecular identifiers. Each CDR3 protein gets one entry after TCRdb re-called the PCR reads with MiXCR. The sample lists about 680,000 distinct CDR3 sequences; 55% to 60% were seen once. Overall study findings and caveats: Among several TRBV segments more frequent in patients than controls were TRBV5-6, TRBV5-1 and TRBV20-1.

No antigens are known for them. The sequencing sample was made of blood. All receptors derive from a girl between 2 and 10 years old with multiple sclerosis.

This clonotype was observed a handful of times. The rearrangement uses TRBV20-1 and TRBJ1-2; tentatively, D is TRBD1 (5 bases). This CDR3 spans 13 amino acids. The germline CDR1 and CDR2 sequences are DFQATT and SNEGSKA (reference sequence). V was clipped by 3 bases and J by 4 bases, with 12 bases between them. The CDR3 DNA sequence: TGCAGTGCTAGTCCCCAGGGTGGCTATGGCTACACCTTC. Translating gives CSASPQGGYGYTF.

The chain recombines TRBV29-1 with TRBJ2-7; the match to TRBD1 covers 9 bases. CDR1 SQVTM and CDR2 ANQGSEA come from the germline V gene. The CDR3 length is 11 residues. Losses at the gene ends were 5 bases for V and 6 bases for J; bases not matched to a gene: 2. DNA for the CDR3: TGCAGCGTTTCGGACAGGGGCGAGCAGTACTTC. Translated: CSVSDRGEQYF.

This clonotype appeared a few times. V is TRBV9 and J is TRBJ1-2; 7 bases are shared with TRBD1. The CDR3 is made up of 11 amino acids. The junction had 3 bases not matched to a gene; V was cut back by 4 bases and J by 9 bases. Germline V gives CDR1 SGDLS, CDR2 YYNGEE. The CDR3 sequence: CASSRDSRYTF. CDR3 nucleotide sequence: TGTGCCAGCAGCCGGGACAGCCGCTACACCTTC.